This T cell receptor (beta chain) was profiled in a study of cytomegalovirus exposure and HLA in healthy donors. Only one count was recorded for this clone. Primers for the PCR totalled 60 Vbeta and 13 Jbeta. Assay used: immunoSEQ multiplex PCR; TCRdb lists only in-frame clones, some missing. In the table there are 100,000 or so clones, more than 60% of which are singletons. This receptor was identified in a man aged 25 to 40 in good health and CMV-seronegative. The sample consisted of PBMCs.

The CDR3 sequence is CASSYGGGEQYF. Here the CDR3 DNA reads TGTGCCAGCAGCTATGGGGGGGGCGAGCAGTACTTC. The chain is built from TRBV11-3 and TRBJ2-7; 7 bases line up with TRBD2. CDR3 length equals 12 residues. V dropped 4 bases and J dropped 6; count of bases not matched to a gene: 3. In germline, CDR1 is SGHNT, CDR2 YENEEA.